Listed below are T cell receptor beta chains from one sample, sequenced in a study of blood T cell repertoires in COVID-19. The repertoire was sequenced with immunoSEQ multiplex PCR; TCRdb's copy has only in-frame clones and lacks some. The sample holds more than 10,000 clones, roughly three quarters seen once. The material sequenced was peripheral blood. The origin of the receptors is a human donor in a cohort sampled during active COVID-19. Both conserved end residues are part of each CDR3. A D gene is named only where the DNA matches it firmly. For some rows the clone size is stated as once, few or many, or as a class when expanded; others skip it.

clone_size,v_call,d_call,j_call,cdr3_aa,cdr3_nt
NA,TRBV7-2,NA,TRBJ2-2,CASSTMNTGELFF,TGTGCCAGCAGCACAATGAACACCGGGGAGCTGTTTTTT
NA,TRBV7-2,TRBD1,TRBJ2-1,CASSLGGTGQEQFF,TGTGCCAGCAGCTTAGGGGGGACAGGGCAAGAGCAGTTCTTC
NA,TRBV19,NA,TRBJ2-7,CASSISEGVGEQYF,TGTGCCAGTAGTATCTCTGAGGGGGTGGGCGAGCAGTACTTC
once,TRBV7-3,NA,TRBJ1-1,CASSLGGKTEAFF,TGTGCCAGCAGCTTGGGGGGAAAAACTGAAGCTTTCTTT
NA,TRBV6-6,TRBD2,TRBJ2-5,CASSYYQRGGLETQYF,TGTGCCAGCAGTTACTACCAGCGGGGGGGCCTTGAGACCCAGTACTTC
NA,TRBV2,NA,TRBJ1-6,CASSEAIYNSPLHF,TGTGCCAGCAGTGAGGCAATATATAATTCACCCCTCCACTTT
NA,TRBV4-2,TRBD1,TRBJ1-5,CASSPIGTDNQPQHF,TGTGCCAGCAGCCCCATCGGGACAGACAATCAGCCCCAGCATTTT
NA,TRBV16,NA,TRBJ1-1,CASSQLAVGGTEAFF,TGTGCCAGCAGCCAATTGGCGGTTGGTGGCACTGAAGCTTTCTTT
NA,TRBV19,NA,TRBJ2-7,CASSKGLTVLSYEQYF,TGTGCCAGTAGTAAAGGGCTGACAGTCCTCTCCTACGAGCAGTACTTC
NA,TRBV12-3/TRBV12-4,NA,TRBJ1-1,CASSFSGVEAFF,TGTGCCAGCAGTTTTTCCGGGGTTGAAGCTTTCTTT
NA,TRBV3-1/TRBV3-2,TRBD1,TRBJ2-7,CASSPPGARGWSYEQYF,TGTGCCAGCAGCCCCCCAGGTGCCAGGGGGTGGTCCTACGAGCAGTACTTC
NA,TRBV5-1,NA,TRBJ1-1,CASSLSGVVAFF,TGCGCCAGCAGCTTGTCAGGCGTAGTAGCTTTCTTT
few,TRBV11-2,NA,TRBJ1-3,CASSLTGSTGNTIYF,TGTGCCAGCAGCTTAACAGGGAGCACGGGAAACACCATATATTTT
few,TRBV29-1,NA,TRBJ2-4,CSEGPGPAKNIQYF,TGCAGCGAGGGGCCAGGCCCCGCCAAAAACATTCAGTACTTC
NA,TRBV11-3,TRBD2,TRBJ2-1,CASSFGGGSEQFF,TGTGCCAGCAGTTTCGGGGGGGGCAGTGAGCAGTTCTTC
NA,TRBV9,TRBD1,TRBJ1-6,CASSVGTGAHNSPLHF,TGTGCCAGCAGCGTGGGGACAGGGGCCCATAATTCACCCCTCCACTTT
NA,TRBV2,NA,TRBJ1-2,CASSEVPPGGYGYTF,TGTGCCAGCAGTGAGGTACCTCCCGGGGGCTATGGCTACACCTTC
NA,TRBV7-8,NA,TRBJ1-6,CASSRQAQGSPLHF,TGTGCCAGCAGCAGACAGGCCCAAGGTTCACCCCTCCACTTT
NA,TRBV5-1,NA,TRBJ1-3,CASSLGGRAAGNTIYF,TGCGCCAGCAGCTTGGGGGGCAGGGCAGCTGGAAACACCATATATTTT
once,TRBV19,NA,TRBJ2-7,CASSPGTLLYEQYF,TGTGCCAGTAGTCCCGGGACACTACTCTACGAGCAGTACTTC
NA,TRBV4-3,NA,TRBJ2-1,CASSQLNTGMGYNEQFF,TGCGCCAGCAGCCAATTAAACACAGGGATGGGGTACAATGAGCAGTTCTTC
NA,TRBV4-1,TRBD1,TRBJ1-3,CASSQERTGAIYF,TGCGCCAGCAGCCAAGAGCGGACAGGGGCCATATATTTT
NA,TRBV3-1/TRBV3-2,TRBD2,TRBJ2-2,CASSQQRGGLGGELFF,TGTGCCAGCAGCCAACAGCGGGGGGGCCTCGGCGGGGAGCTGTTTTTT
NA,TRBV19,NA,TRBJ1-1,CASTATISGTEAFF,TGTGCCAGTACCGCGACAATATCCGGCACTGAAGCTTTCTTT
NA,TRBV5-1,TRBD1,TRBJ1-1,CASSLVKGAVTEAFF,TGCGCCAGCAGCTTGGTTAAGGGGGCTGTGACTGAAGCTTTCTTT
NA,TRBV30,NA,TRBJ2-3,CAWSTVSTDTQYF,TGTGCCTGGAGTACGGTTAGCACAGATACGCAGTATTTT
NA,TRBV5-1,NA,TRBJ1-5,CASSPQGLNQPQHF,TGCGCCAGCAGCCCCCAGGGACTGAATCAGCCCCAGCATTTT
few,TRBV6-2/TRBV6-3,NA,TRBJ2-2,CASSYPPGELFF,TGTGCCAGCAGTTATCCTCCCGGGGAGCTGTTTTTT
NA,TRBV5-4,TRBD1,TRBJ2-7,CASSGDREGEQYF,TGTGCCAGCAGCGGGGACAGGGAAGGTGAGCAGTACTTC
NA,TRBV5-1,TRBD1,TRBJ1-1,CASSFRDRGEAFF,TGCGCCAGCAGCTTCCGGGACAGGGGGGAAGCTTTCTTT
NA,TRBV21-1,NA,TRBJ1-5,CASSKEQGSNQPQHF,TGTGCCAGCAGCAAAGAACAGGGTAGCAATCAGCCCCAGCATTTT
NA,TRBV19,NA,TRBJ2-1,CASSMYTPAYNEQFF,TGTGCCAGTAGTATGTACACCCCTGCCTACAATGAGCAGTTCTTC
NA,TRBV28,TRBD2,TRBJ2-3,CVTAGGGDTQYF,TGTGTAACAGCGGGGGGTGGAGATACGCAGTATTTT
NA,TRBV30,NA,TRBJ2-7,CAWSVERNSYEQYF,TGTGCCTGGAGTGTGGAGCGGAACTCCTACGAGCAGTACTTC
NA,TRBV5-5,TRBD1,TRBJ2-3,CASSFTGGFTDTQYF,TGTGCCAGCAGCTTTACAGGGGGCTTCACAGATACGCAGTATTTT
NA,TRBV28,TRBD1,TRBJ2-6,CASTGTGDSGANVLTF,TGTGCCAGCACCGGGACAGGGGATTCAGGGGCCAACGTCCTGACTTTC
NA,TRBV24-1,TRBD1,TRBJ2-2,CATSDPTGANTGELFF,TGTGCCACCAGTGATCCGACAGGGGCTAACACCGGGGAGCTGTTTTTT
NA,TRBV3-1/TRBV3-2,NA,TRBJ1-2,CASSVLGLSGGYTF,TGTGCCAGCAGCGTTTTGGGTCTTTCGGGAGGCTACACCTTC
NA,TRBV6-5,TRBD1,TRBJ1-2,CASSYSPTGVGGGYTF,TGTGCCAGCAGTTACTCTCCGACAGGGGTGGGTGGAGGCTACACCTTC
NA,TRBV7-8,NA,TRBJ1-1,CASSFDIDTEAFF,TGTGCCAGCAGCTTTGACATTGACACTGAAGCTTTCTTT
NA,TRBV3-1/TRBV3-2,TRBD1,TRBJ1-1,CASSQLDRATEAFF,TGTGCCAGCAGCCAACTGGACAGGGCCACTGAAGCTTTCTTT
NA,TRBV5-1,TRBD1,TRBJ2-1,CASSLDRGYNEQFF,TGCGCCAGCAGCTTGGACAGGGGGTATAATGAGCAGTTCTTC